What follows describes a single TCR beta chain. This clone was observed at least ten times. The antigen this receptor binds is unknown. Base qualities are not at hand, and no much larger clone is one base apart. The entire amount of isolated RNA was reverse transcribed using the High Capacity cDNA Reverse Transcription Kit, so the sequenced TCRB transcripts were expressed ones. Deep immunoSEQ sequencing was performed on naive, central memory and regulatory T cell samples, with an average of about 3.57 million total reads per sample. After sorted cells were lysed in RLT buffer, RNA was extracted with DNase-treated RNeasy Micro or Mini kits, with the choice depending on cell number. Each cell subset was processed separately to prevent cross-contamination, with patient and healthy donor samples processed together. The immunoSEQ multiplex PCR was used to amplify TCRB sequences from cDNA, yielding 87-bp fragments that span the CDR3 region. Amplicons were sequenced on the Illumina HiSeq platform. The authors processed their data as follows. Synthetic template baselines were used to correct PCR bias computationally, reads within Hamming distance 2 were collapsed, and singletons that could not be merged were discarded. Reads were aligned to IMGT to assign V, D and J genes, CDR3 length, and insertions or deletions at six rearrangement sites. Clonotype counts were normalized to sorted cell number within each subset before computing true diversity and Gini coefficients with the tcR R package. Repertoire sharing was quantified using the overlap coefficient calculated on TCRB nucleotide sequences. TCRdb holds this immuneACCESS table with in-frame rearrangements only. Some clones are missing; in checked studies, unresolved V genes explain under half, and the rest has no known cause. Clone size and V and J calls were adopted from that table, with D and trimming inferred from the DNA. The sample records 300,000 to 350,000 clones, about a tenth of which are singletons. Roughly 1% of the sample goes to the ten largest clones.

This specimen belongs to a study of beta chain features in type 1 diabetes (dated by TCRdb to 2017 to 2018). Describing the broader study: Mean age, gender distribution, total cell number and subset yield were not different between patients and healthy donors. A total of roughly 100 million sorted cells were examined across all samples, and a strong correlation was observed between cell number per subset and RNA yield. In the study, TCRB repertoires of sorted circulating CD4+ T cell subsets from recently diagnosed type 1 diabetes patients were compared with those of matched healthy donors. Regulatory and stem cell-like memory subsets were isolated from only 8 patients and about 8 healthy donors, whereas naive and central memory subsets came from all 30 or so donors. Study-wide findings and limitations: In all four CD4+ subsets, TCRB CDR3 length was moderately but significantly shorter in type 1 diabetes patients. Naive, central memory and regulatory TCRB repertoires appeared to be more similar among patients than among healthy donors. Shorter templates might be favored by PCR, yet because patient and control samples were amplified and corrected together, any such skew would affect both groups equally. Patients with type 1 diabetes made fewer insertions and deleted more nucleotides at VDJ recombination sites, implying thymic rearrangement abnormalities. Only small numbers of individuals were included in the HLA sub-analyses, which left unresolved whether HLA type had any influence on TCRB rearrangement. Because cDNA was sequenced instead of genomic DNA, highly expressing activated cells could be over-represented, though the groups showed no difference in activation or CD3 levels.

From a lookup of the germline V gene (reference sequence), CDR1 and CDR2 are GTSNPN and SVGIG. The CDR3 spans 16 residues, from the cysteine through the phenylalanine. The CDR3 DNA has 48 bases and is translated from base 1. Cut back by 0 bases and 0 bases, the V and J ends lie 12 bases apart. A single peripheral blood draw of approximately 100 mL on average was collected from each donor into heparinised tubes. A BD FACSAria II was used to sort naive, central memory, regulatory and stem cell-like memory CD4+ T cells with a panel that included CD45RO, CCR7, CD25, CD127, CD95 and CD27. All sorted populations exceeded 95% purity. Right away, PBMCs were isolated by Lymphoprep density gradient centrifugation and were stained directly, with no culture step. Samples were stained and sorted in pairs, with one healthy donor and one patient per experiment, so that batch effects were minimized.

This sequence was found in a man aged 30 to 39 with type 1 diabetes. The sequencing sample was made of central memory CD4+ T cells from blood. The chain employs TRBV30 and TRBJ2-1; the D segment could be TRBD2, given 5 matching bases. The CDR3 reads CAWSVKGLSSYNEQFF. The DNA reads TGTGCCTGGAGTGTAAAAGGACTCAGCTCCTACAATGAGCAGTTCTTC.